This TCR beta chain was obtained from a study of blood T cell repertoires in COVID-19. The overall study: Sites in the United States, Italy and Spain provided acute and convalescent COVID-19 samples. PBMCs, B-cell-depleted T cells, or T cells provided the cDNA or gDNA that made up the material.

Germline CDR1 is SEHNR and CDR2 is FQNEAQ (reference sequence). V was trimmed by 1 base and J by 2 bases, leaving 5 bases between them. The CDR3 is 14 amino acids. In the source study's methods: Reference gene primer amplification yielded estimated nucleated cell counts. Measured with immunoSEQ multiplex PCR; TCRdb has only the in-frame clones, and not every one. The V and J calls and clone size come from that table; D and trimming were worked out from the DNA. This repertoire shows about 170,000 clones, about 85% found once; its top ten account for about 3%. This clone turned up a few times. This receptor was obtained from a human donor with acute or convalescent COVID-19. The donor label of this sample is uncertain. Sequences were obtained from peripheral blood. The chain combines TRBV7-9 with TRBJ1-4; D remains ambiguous. The chain's CDR3 is CASSLGDTNEKLFF. For the CDR3, the DNA is TGTGCCAGCAGCTTAGGAGATACTAATGAAAAACTGTTTTTT.